This TCR beta chain was retrieved from a study of blood T cell repertoires in COVID-19 (TCRdb year 2020). Study-level background: Collaborator samples came from the United States, Italy and Spain and covered acute and convalescent phases of COVID-19. The material from the prospective study consisted of cDNA or gDNA derived from T cells, B-cell-depleted T cells, or PBMCs. Subjects who had been exposed to COVID-19, were actively infected with it, or had recovered from it provided the deeply sampled blood TCRbeta repertoires that made up the dataset. The repertoires were made available in a free public database intended to serve as a resource for research on the immune response to SARS-CoV-2. The samples were drawn from the first 160 participants of the ongoing ImmuneRACE study and from 1,254 subjects provided by 6 global collaborators. Nearly every sample came with metadata listing a de-identified subject ID, COVID-19 status, age in years and sex. Where available, HLA class I and class II types were taken from metadata supplied by the sample provider and were not determined by assay-based typing. The research as a whole found: Clinical and demographic metadata were provided uncurated, with the amount varying by source and participant.

As regards this clone: What this receptor recognizes is not known. Base qualities are not at hand, and no much larger clone is one base apart.

The immunoSEQ Assay, a bias-controlled multiplex PCR, was used to amplify TCRbeta CDR3 regions from genomic DNA. The original pipeline was this. Nucleated cell counts per sample were estimated from amplification of reference gene primers within the assay. Sequence reads were collapsed and filtered to measure the absolute abundance of every unique TCRbeta CDR3 rearrangement. For each sample, productive Simpson clonality was calculated as the square root of Simpson's diversity index over productive rearrangements. The clones in this table, taken by TCRdb from immuneACCESS, are in-frame only. Not every clone is retained; where verified, under half of the shortfall comes from an unresolved V gene, and the cause of the rest is unknown. The DNA was the basis for D and trimming; V, J and clone size are from that table. The sample table contains about 150,000 clones; only one count was recorded for approximately 90% of them. The ten most abundant clones make up 2.5% to 3% of the sample.

The CDR3 numbers 13 residues from cysteine through phenylalanine. The entry retains the CDR3 DNA only, 39 bases that are in frame from base 1. V ends up 7 bases short and J 5 bases short, with an unmatched junction base count of 4. From a lookup of the germline V gene (reference sequence), CDR1 and CDR2 are LNHDA and SQIVND. The collaborating institutions used their own protocols to collect whole blood in K2EDTA tubes. For TCRbeta analysis, collaborator samples were shipped as frozen whole blood, as isolated PBMCs, or as DNA extracted from either sample type. The sample taken for sequencing was peripheral blood. The rearranged chain carries TRBV19 and TRBJ1-2; 10 of the junction bases match TRBD1. The sequence derives from a man aged 60 to 69 with active or convalescent COVID-19. The nucleotide sequence reads as follows: TGTGCCAGTATTCGGACAGGGGGGTATGGCTACACCTTC. Its coded protein is CASIRTGGYGYTF.